Listed below are T cell receptor beta chains from one sample, sequenced in a study of T cell repertoires in cytomegalovirus infection. TCRdb re-derived calls from the reads in MiXCR, one entry per CDR3 protein. Seen here are under 300,000 distinct CDR3 sequences, over 15% observed once, and the top ten hold approximately 44%. The material sequenced was CD8+ T cells from PBMCs. These receptors all stem from a human donor in good health (CMV status not recorded). Some clones in this sample may be carry-over from other donors' samples. Each CDR3 is given with its conserved first and last residue. D genes are given only for firm matches. A clone size is listed for some rows: how often the clone was seen (once, few, many), or a class if it is expanded.

j_call v_call clone_size d_call cdr3_nt cdr3_aa
TRBJ2-7 TRBV6-5 few - TGTGCCAGCAGCCCCGAGGGGCACGAGCAGTACTTC CASSPEGHEQYF
TRBJ2-3 TRBV2 few - TGTGCCAGCCGACCTCTGAGCACAGATACGCAGTATTTT CASRPLSTDTQYF
TRBJ2-7 TRBV7-2 many TRBD1 TGTGCCAGCAGCTTAGTGACAGGGGTCGTGAACGAGCAGTACTTC CASSLVTGVVNEQYF
TRBJ1-5 TRBV7-9 many TRBD1 TGTGCCAGCAGCTTAGCGTTGGACAGGGATAATCAGCCCCAGCATTTT CASSLALDRDNQPQHF
TRBJ2-7 TRBV29-1 few - TGCAGCGTTGAACTCAGGGACCATACCTACGAGCAGTACTTC CSVELRDHTYEQYF
TRBJ2-5 TRBV12-3/TRBV12-4 - TRBD2 TGTGCCAGCAGTACAGACCCAATAGCGGGGATTGAGACCCAGTACTTC CASSTDPIAGIETQYF
TRBJ2-1 TRBV7-2 many TRBD2 TGTGCCAGCAGCTTAGCGAGCGGGGGGGTAAATGAGCAGTTCTTC CASSLASGGVNEQFF
TRBJ2-1 TRBV12-3/TRBV12-4 few - TGTGCCAGCAGTGGGGACGATCATGAGCAGTTCTTC CASSGDDHEQFF
TRBJ1-1 TRBV6-1 many TRBD1 TGTGCCAGCAGTGAAGGGGGGTACAGGGGTACGAACACTGAAGCTTTCTTT CASSEGGYRGTNTEAFF
TRBJ1-2 TRBV6-5 - TRBD1 TGTGCCAGCAGTCCAACGACCCAACAGGGGTACACACCTAACTATGGCTACACCTTC CASSPTTQQGYTPNYGYTF
TRBJ2-5 TRBV7-6 - - TGTGCCAGCAGCCATCCAGACTTTAATCAAGAGACCCAGTACTTC CASSHPDFNQETQYF
TRBJ2-3 TRBV15 - - TGTGCCACCAGCAGAGACATTGGGAGCACAGATACGCAGTATTTT CATSRDIGSTDTQYF
TRBJ2-1 TRBV19 - - TGTGCCAGTAGTATAAATTTGGGAGAGTCCTACAATGAGCAGTTCTTC CASSINLGESYNEQFF
TRBJ2-1 TRBV12-3/TRBV12-4 - TRBD1 TGTGCCAGCAGTTTACCAGGACAGGGGACGAACAATGAGCAGTTCTTC CASSLPGQGTNNEQFF
TRBJ1-2 TRBV7-6 - - TGTGCCAGCAGCGGTGAGGCCTGGGGTGGCTACACCTTC CASSGEAWGGYTF
TRBJ2-6 TRBV7-9 many TRBD2 TGTGCCAGCAGCATCTCGGGGGGGGTAGGGGAAGTATCTGGGGCCAACGTCCTGACTTTC CASSISGGVGEVSGANVLTF
TRBJ2-7 TRBV5-5 - TRBD2 TGTGCCAGCAGCGGACTAGCGGGTGACTACGAGCAGTACTTC CASSGLAGDYEQYF
TRBJ2-5 TRBV6-6 - - TGTGCCAGCTCTAATTGGGACGGGGGAGAGACCCAGTACTTC CASSNWDGGETQYF
TRBJ2-1 TRBV29-1 few - TGCAGCGTTGCATCCCATTGGGGTGAGCAGTTCTTC CSVASHWGEQFF
TRBJ2-1 TRBV12-3/TRBV12-4 many TRBD2 TGTGCCAGCAGTTCGTTGCCAGGTAGCGGGGGTGTTAATGAGCAGTTCTTC CASSSLPGSGGVNEQFF
TRBJ2-5 TRBV7-7 many TRBD2 TGTGCTAGCAGCTTGACTAGCTGGTCCGCGTTTGAGACCCAGTACTTC CASSLTSWSAFETQYF
TRBJ2-7 TRBV7-8 many - TGTGCCAGCAGCTCCCTATATTGGGGGAACTACGAGCAGTACTTC CASSSLYWGNYEQYF
TRBJ2-3 TRBV29-1 few - TGCAGCGTTGAGGGGGTAGAAGATACGCAGTATTTT CSVEGVEDTQYF
TRBJ2-2 TRBV15 few - TGTGCCACCAGCAGAGATCGAGTCCGCACCGGGGAGCTGTTTTTT CATSRDRVRTGELFF
TRBJ2-1 TRBV5-4 - TRBD2 TGTACCAACTCGCGGGGGACGAGCTCCTACAATGAGCAGTTCTTC CTNSRGTSSYNEQFF
TRBJ1-1 TRBV5-4 few - TGTGCCAGCAGCTCCAGCAGGGTCACTGAAGCTTTCTTT CASSSSRVTEAFF
TRBJ2-7 TRBV5-5 few TRBD1 TGTGCCAGCAGCTTGGTACCCCATACCCCGGGACAGGGCTACGAGCAGTACTTC CASSLVPHTPGQGYEQYF
TRBJ2-1 TRBV6-2/TRBV6-3 few - TGTGCCAGCAAAGGACCGGGGACCTCCTACAATGAGCAGTTCTTC CASKGPGTSYNEQFF
TRBJ2-1 TRBV7-2 many - TGTGCCAGCAGCTTAGTATCTGCCTACAATGAGCAGTTCTTC CASSLVSAYNEQFF
TRBJ1-2 TRBV7-9 many - TGTGCCAGCCCCCACCTAGGGGCAGACTATGGCTACACCTTC CASPHLGADYGYTF
TRBJ2-1 TRBV12-3/TRBV12-4 many - TGTGCCAGCAGTTTAGGGGATGAGCAGTTCTTC CASSLGDEQFF
TRBJ2-5 TRBV12-3/TRBV12-4 many - TGTGCCAGCAGTTTCCCCGGGGGCCAAGAGACCCAGTACTTC CASSFPGGQETQYF
TRBJ2-3 TRBV2 - - TGTGCCAGCAGTGAATCGAGGTGGGGGACGACAGATACGCAGTATTTT CASSESRWGTTDTQYF
TRBJ1-2 TRBV7-2 many - TGTGCCAGCAGTCTACCTAGTTGGGGCGACTTTCAGGGCTACACCTTC CASSLPSWGDFQGYTF
TRBJ2-7 TRBV7-2 many TRBD2 TGTGCCAGCAGCCAAGGATGGGGACTAGCGGATCCAAAGGGGGGAATCAAATACGAGCAGTACTTC CASSQGWGLADPKGGIKYEQYF
TRBJ2-4 TRBV15 many - TGTGCCACCAGCAGCCCTGGGGAACAGGCCCAACTAGCCAAAAACATTCAGTACTTC CATSSPGEQAQLAKNIQYF
TRBJ1-2 TRBV12-3/TRBV12-4 - - TGTGCCAGCAGTTTAGGGACCTATGGCTACACCTTC CASSLGTYGYTF
TRBJ2-1 TRBV29-1 few TRBD1 TGCAGCGTCCCGGGACAGGTCTCGGATGAGCAGTTCTTC CSVPGQVSDEQFF
TRBJ2-1 TRBV7-6 many - TGTGCCAGCAGCCCAGAACGGGGCTACAATGAGCAGTTCTTC CASSPERGYNEQFF
TRBJ2-2 TRBV6-2/TRBV6-3 - - TGTGCCAGCAGCTTCACCCCCCCGACTCGGGGGTCCACCGGGGAGCTGTTTTTT CASSFTPPTRGSTGELFF
TRBJ2-1 TRBV28 many - TGTGCCAGCAGTTTCTCCAGGGTTGAGCAGTTCTTC CASSFSRVEQFF